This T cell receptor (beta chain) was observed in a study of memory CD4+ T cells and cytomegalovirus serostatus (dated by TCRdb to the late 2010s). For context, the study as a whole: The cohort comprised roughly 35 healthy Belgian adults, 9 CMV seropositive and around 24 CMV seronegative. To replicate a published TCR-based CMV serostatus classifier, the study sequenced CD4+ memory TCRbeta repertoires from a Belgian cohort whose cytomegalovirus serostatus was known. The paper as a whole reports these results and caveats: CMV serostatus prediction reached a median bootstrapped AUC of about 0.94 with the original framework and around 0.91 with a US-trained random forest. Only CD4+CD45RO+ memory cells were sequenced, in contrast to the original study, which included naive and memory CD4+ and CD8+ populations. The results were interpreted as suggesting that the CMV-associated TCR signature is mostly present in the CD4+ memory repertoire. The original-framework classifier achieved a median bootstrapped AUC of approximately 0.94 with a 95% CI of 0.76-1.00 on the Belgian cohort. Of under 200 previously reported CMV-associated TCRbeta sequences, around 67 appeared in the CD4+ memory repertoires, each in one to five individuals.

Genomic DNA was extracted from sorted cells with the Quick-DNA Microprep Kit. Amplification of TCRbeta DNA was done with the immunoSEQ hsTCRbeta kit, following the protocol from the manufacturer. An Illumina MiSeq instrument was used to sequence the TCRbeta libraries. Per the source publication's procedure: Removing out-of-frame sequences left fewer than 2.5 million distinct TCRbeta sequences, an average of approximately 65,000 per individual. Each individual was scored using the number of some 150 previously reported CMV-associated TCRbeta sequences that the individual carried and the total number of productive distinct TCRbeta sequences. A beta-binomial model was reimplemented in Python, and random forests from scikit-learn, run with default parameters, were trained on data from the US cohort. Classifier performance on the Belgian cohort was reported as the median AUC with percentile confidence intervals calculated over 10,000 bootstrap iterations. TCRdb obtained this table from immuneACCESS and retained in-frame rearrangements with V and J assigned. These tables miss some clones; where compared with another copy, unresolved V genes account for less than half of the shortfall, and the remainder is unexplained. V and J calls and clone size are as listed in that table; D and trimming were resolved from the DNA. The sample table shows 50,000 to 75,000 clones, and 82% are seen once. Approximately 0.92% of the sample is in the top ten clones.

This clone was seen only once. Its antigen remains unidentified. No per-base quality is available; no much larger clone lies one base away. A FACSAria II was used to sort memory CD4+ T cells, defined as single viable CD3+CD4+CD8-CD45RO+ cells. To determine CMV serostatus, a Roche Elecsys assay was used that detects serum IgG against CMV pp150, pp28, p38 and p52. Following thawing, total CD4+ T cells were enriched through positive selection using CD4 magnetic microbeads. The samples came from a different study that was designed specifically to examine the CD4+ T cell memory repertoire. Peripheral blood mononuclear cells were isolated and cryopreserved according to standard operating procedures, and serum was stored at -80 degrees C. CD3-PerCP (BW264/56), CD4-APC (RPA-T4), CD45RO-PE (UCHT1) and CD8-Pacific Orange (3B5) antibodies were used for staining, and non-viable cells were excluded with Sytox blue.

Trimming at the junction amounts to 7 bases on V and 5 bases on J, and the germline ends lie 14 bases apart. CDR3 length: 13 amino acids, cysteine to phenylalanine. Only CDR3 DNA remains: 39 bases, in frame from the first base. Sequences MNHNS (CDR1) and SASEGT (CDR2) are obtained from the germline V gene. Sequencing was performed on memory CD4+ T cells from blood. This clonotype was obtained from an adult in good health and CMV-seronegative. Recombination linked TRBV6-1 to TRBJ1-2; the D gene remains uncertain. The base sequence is TGTGCCAGCAAGGCGGACTTGGGGTATGGCTACACCTTC. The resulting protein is CASKADLGYGYTF.